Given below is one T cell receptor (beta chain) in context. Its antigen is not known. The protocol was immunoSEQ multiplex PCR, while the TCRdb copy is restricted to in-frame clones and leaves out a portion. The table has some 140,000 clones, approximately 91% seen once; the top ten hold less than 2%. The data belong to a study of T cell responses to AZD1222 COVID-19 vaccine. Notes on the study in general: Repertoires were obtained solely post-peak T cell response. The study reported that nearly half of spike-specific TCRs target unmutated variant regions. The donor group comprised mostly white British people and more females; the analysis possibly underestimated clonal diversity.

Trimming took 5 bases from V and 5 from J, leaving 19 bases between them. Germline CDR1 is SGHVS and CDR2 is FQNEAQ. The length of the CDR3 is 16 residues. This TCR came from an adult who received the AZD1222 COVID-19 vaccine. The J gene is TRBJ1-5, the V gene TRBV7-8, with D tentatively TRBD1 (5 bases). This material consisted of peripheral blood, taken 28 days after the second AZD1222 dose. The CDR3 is CASSPRGEGWDQPQHF. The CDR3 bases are TGTGCCAGCAGCCCCCGGGGGGAGGGGTGGGATCAGCCCCAGCATTTT.